This TCR beta chain was sequenced in a study of breast tumors, draining lymph nodes, adjacent tissues. General study findings and limits: Luminal-like breast cancer showed significantly higher tumor–nontumor repertoire similarity than basal-like.

TCRdb recomputed calls from the multiplex PCR reads with MiXCR, one row per CDR3 protein. The table has tens of thousands of distinct CDR3 sequences, 63% seen once. In the case of this clonotype: Its antigen is not identified.

Sequencing was done on a sample of breast tumor tissue. The sequence was obtained from a female donor with breast cancer. Some clones in this sample may be carry-over from other donors' samples.

CDR3 in amino acids: CASSQVGRYNSPLHF. The DNA for the CDR3 is TGTGCCAGCAGCCAAGTTGGACGCTATAATTCACCCCTCCACTTT. The V and J genes are TRBV14 and TRBJ1-6; no definite D call. In germline, CDR1 is SGHDN, CDR2 FVKESK. The germline V and J ends were trimmed by 1 base and 3 bases, with 7 bases remaining between them. The CDR3 is 15 amino acids.